A single T cell receptor beta chain is shown here with its context. Its antigen remains unknown. A much larger clone sits a single nucleotide away, making a read error possible. No conserved phenylalanine or tryptophan is present at the end of the CDR3, so a read error is the likely explanation. V shed 2 bases and J shed 2 bases, with 14 bases lying between them. The CDR3 sequence is 16 residues long. Peripheral blood samples of 9.5 to 10 milliliters were drawn from each donor. Per sample, at least 6 micrograms of total RNA were extracted. This entry comes from a study of blood T cells in healthy people across ages. General observations from the study: Donor CMV status was unknown, possibly confounding expanded clonotype changes.

Next came a second PCR, run for about 6 to 12 cycles, which used a sample-barcoded 5' primer along with a J-beta primer mix. A template-switch adaptor that had 12 random nucleotides put a tag on each cDNA molecule. TCRdb redid the calling of the 5' RACE reads with MiXCR, one entry per CDR3 protein. The top ten hold 15% to 17% of the sample, which has 550,000 to 800,000 distinct CDR3 sequences, about 32% seen once. The source material was blood. V usage is TRBV12-3 or TRBV12-4 and J usage is TRBJ2-3; no reliable D call. The receptor's source is a woman at least 80 years old in good health. The CDR3 reads CASSLPSGATTDTQYS. CDR3 DNA: TGTGCCAGCAGTTTACCATCAGGAGCGACCACAGATACGCAGTATTCT.